Only one count was recorded for the clone carrying this TCR beta chain. Its antigen is unidentified. PCR primers comprised 60 Vbeta and 13 Jbeta primers. The method was immunoSEQ multiplex PCR; TCRdb's version includes in-frame clones alone and lacks a portion of them. The top ten clones hold 7% of a sample with 150,000 to 200,000 clones, roughly three quarters of them seen once. The sample comes from a study of cytomegalovirus exposure and HLA in healthy donors. The CDR3 sequence is 15 residues long. The germline V gene has CDR1 SGHRS and CDR2 YFSETQ. The junction had 5 bases not matched to a gene; V was cut back by 3 bases and J by 6 bases. Whole-study findings and limits: A classifier reportedly called cytomegalovirus status with high sensitivity and specificity. Productive rates of about 90% or about 30% were seen for most TCR beta V segments in an earlier analysis. An observed cluster of highly shared sequence variants was recorded as a likely sequencing artifact.

This TCR derives from a woman aged 40 to 50 in good health and CMV-seropositive. This rearrangement joins TRBV5-1 to TRBJ2-6; 8 positions agree with TRBD1. Sequences were obtained from PBMCs. As DNA, the CDR3 is TGCGCCAGCAGCTCCCAGGGGGCGCAGGCCAACGTCCTGACTTTC. Its protein product is CASSSQGAQANVLTF.